One TCR beta chain is described in this entry. It has no known antigen specificity. Base qualities are not recorded, but no much larger clone differs from it by a single base. The 40 or so donors, aged about 6 to 95 years, were systemically healthy Caucasian individuals from Russia. Roughly 11 milliliters of peripheral blood were drawn from each donor into EDTA-treated Vacutainer tubes. Ficoll-Paque density-gradient centrifugation was used to isolate PBMCs, with at least 7 million per sample. Total RNA was extracted from PBMCs with Trizol reagent, with at least 5 micrograms obtained per sample. For every donor, flow cytometry on a PBMC aliquot measured the percentage of naive CD45RAhigh/CD27high T cells. Including the terminal cysteine and phenylalanine, the CDR3 comprises 12 residues. Solely the CDR3 DNA is kept, with 36 bases framed from the first base. V and J lose 7 bases and 3 bases, and a span of 13 bases separates them. Taken from the germline V gene (reference sequence), the CDR1 and CDR2 loops are DFQATT and SNEGSKA.

The sample belongs to a study of blood T cells in healthy people across ages (dated by TCRdb to between 2015 and 2017). Turning to the overall study: Template switching captured roughly one uniquely barcoded TCR beta cDNA molecule per two T cells in model experiments. Using the same blood draw, the study looked at two additional independent replicas of 1 million unique cDNA reads for two donors, one aged 18 to 29 and the other aged 80 or older. The donors were split into four age groups: young (average around 16 years), middle-aged (roughly 39), aged (more than 60) and long-lived (under 85). Age-related changes in TCR beta repertoire diversity were measured in the study by deep sequencing normalized with unique cDNA molecular identifiers.

Summary of the overall study and its limitations: Because the CMV infection status of the donors was unknown, age-related changes in expanded clonotypes may potentially have been confounded. As age increased, observed TCR beta diversity per million T cells dropped in a roughly linear way, and a significant reduction was already evident by age 40. Bulk unsorted PBMC profiling prevented conclusive comparison of naive and antigen-experienced compartments. Compared with the aged group, the long-lived group had more naive CD4+ T cells, fewer expanded clones and increased TCR diversity, a pattern suggesting age selection. A strong correlation was found between observed TCR beta diversity and the percentage of naive T cells measured by flow cytometry. Total diversity estimates from one million sequenced T cells were considered lower bounds and underestimates.

Library creation used 5' RACE. The listed sequencing device is Illumina HiSeq 2500. A second PCR of about 6 to 11 cycles was run with a J-beta primer mix and a sample-barcoded 5' primer. Each TCR beta cDNA molecule received a unique molecular identifier from a template-switch 5' adaptor carrying 12 random nucleotides. Each sample yielded at least 2.5 million CDR3-containing paired-end reads. First-strand cDNA was synthesized from all RNA with the Mint cDNA synthesis kit, primed by a TRBC-specific oligonucleotide. After uracil-DNA glycosylase treatment, a first 18-cycle PCR used universal primers M1SS and BC2_uni_R on all cDNA. The paper's processing steps were these. For normalization, 1 million high-quality reads, each with a distinct molecular identifier, were randomly selected from each sample. Instead of being binned into consensus sequences, reads with shared molecular identifiers were discarded. MiTCR, with a Q25 quality threshold and the strictest error-elimination algorithm, was used for CDR3 identification, clonotype clustering and error correction. Lower-bound total TCR beta diversity was estimated with a nonparametric unseen species model using Euler transformation. The public sequencing data were trimmed at Q25 with fastp and processed into clonotypes with MiXCR by TCRdb, which kept only in-frame beta chains. A single entry per CDR3 protein holds the most common genes and DNA from its merged rows. The V and J calls and clone size are TCRdb's, not the authors'. The sample table records fewer than 1,200,000 distinct CDR3 sequences; 25% of these occur just once. Together, the top ten hold approximately 0.71% of the sample.

This sample also appeared in a second study, on T cells of mothers and their children. Drawing on the second study: The donors were nine systemically healthy Caucasian individuals, made up of three mothers and their six children. cDNA synthesis consumed the entire amount of extracted RNA, loaded at roughly 1.5 ug RNA in each 15 ul reaction. In the second PCR, sample barcodes and 2-4 random nucleotides were introduced via the M1S primer. Over 8 million TCR beta CDR3 reads were obtained for each mother, and about 3 million reads were obtained for each child. Thymic selection similarly shapes TCR recombination output in related and unrelated pairs, with minor effect from inherited differences. Normalized repertoire overlap was always found to be slightly, but never significantly, higher in related mother-child pairs than in unrelated mother-child pairs. With a sensitivity of about 100 clones per million clonotypes, no persistent microchimeric T cell clones were detected. The study used deep NGS to compare TCR beta repertoires of mothers and children, seeking features distinguishing related mother-child pairs from unrelated individuals. On average, the children were approximately 12 +/- 4 years old, while the mothers were about 38 +/- 4 years old. After adapter ligation was performed with NEBNext reagents, the libraries were sequenced on an Illumina HiSeq 2000 with 100+100 nt paired-end reads. Mother and child libraries were prepared a month apart and sequenced in separate runs to prevent cross-contamination. Each donor had between roughly 450,000 and 2,100,000 distinct TCR beta clonotypes identified. Naive TCR beta clonotypes were estimated from low-frequency clonotypes matched to each donor's FACS-determined naive share, without sorting.

This sequence uses TRBV20-1 and TRBJ2-7; confidence is insufficient to name the D gene. Sequenced input: blood. The source of this sequence is a girl aged 2 to 10 in good health. The CDR3 reads as follows: CSDSPKIYEQYF. The nucleotide sequence is given as TGCAGTGACAGTCCCAAAATCTACGAGCAGTACTTC.